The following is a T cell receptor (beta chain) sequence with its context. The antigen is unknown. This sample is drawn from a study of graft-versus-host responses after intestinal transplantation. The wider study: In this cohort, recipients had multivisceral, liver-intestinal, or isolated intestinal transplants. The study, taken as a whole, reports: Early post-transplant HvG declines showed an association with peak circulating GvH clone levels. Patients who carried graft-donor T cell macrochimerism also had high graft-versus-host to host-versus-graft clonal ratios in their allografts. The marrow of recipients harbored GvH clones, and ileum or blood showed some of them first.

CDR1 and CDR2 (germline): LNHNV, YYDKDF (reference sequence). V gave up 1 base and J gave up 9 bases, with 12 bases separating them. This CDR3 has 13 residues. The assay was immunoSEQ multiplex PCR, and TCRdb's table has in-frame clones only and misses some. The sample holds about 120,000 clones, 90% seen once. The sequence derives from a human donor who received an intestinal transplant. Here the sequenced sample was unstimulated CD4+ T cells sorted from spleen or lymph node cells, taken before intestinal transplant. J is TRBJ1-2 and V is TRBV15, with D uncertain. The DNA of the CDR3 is TGTGCCACCAGCAGAGGGAGGAGTCTGAGCTACACCTTC. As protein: CATSRGRSLSYTF.